This T cell receptor beta chain was identified during a study of T cell repertoires in cytomegalovirus infection. About the research overall: CMV infection together with matching HLA type was indicated by public TCR beta signatures.

Study outcomes and limitations: The ex vivo response was dominated by HLA-C-restricted CMV-specific TCR beta clonotypes. Of the TCR beta families, the public ones yielded a cumulative frequency that identified carriers of CMV plus the relevant HLA.

V was clipped by 7 bases and J by 5 bases; unmatched bases: 16. The germline CDR1 and CDR2 sequences are LNHDA and SQIVND (reference sequence). There are 17 residues in the CDR3. Regarding this clonotype: Its specificity is not known. A much larger clone sits a single nucleotide away, making a read error possible.

TCRdb reprocessed the reads with MiXCR, giving one entry per CDR3 protein. The sample contains some 150,000 distinct CDR3 sequences, about 6.5% of which appear only once. This chain uses TRBV19 with TRBJ2-2; 7 positions match TRBD1. Material: PBMCs. The sequence was obtained from a human donor in good health (CMV status not recorded). Some clones in this sample may be carry-over from other donors' samples. The CDR3 sequence is CASKGGLLTGETGELFF. The CDR3 DNA reads TGTGCCAGTAAAGGCGGATTACTAACAGGGGAGACCGGGGAGCTGTTTTTT.